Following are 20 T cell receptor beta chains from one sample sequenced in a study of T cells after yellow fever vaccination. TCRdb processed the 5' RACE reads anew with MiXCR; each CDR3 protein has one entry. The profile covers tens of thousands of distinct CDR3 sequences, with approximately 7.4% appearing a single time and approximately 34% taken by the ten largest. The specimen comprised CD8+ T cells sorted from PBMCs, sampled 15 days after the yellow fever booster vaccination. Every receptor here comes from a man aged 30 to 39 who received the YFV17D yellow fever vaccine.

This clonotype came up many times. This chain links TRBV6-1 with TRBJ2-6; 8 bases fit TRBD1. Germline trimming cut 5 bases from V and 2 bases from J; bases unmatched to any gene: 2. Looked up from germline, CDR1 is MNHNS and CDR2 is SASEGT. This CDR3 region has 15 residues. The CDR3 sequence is CASSRGQAGANVLTF. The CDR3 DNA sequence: TGTGCCAGCAGTAGGGGACAGGCTGGGGCCAACGTCCTGACTTTC.

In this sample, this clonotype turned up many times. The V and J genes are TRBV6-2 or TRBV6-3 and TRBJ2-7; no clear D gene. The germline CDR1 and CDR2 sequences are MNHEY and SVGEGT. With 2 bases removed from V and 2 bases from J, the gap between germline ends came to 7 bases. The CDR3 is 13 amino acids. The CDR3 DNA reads TGTGCCAGCAGTTACGTCAGTACCTACGAGCAGTACTTC. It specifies CASSYVSTYEQYF.

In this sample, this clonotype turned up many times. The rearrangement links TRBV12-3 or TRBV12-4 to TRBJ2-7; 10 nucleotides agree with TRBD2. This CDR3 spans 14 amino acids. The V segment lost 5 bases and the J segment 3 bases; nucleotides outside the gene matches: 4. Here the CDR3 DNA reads TGTGCCAGCAGTACTAGCGGGAAAATCTACGAGCAGTACTTC. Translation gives CASSTSGKIYEQYF.

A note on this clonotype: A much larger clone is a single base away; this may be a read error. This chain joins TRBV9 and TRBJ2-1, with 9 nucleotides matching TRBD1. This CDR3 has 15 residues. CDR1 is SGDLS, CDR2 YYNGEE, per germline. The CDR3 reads CASSLTGGSYSEQFF. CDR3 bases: TGTGCCAGCAGCCTAACAGGGGGCTCCTACAGTGAGCAGTTCTTC.

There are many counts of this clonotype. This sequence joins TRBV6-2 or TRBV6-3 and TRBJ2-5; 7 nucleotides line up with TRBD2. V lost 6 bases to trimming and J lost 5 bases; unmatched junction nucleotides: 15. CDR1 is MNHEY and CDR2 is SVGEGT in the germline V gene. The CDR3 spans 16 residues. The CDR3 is CASRGVVAGELETQYF. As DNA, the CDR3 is TGTGCCAGCAGAGGGGTTGTGGCGGGAGAGCTGGAGACCCAGTACTTC.

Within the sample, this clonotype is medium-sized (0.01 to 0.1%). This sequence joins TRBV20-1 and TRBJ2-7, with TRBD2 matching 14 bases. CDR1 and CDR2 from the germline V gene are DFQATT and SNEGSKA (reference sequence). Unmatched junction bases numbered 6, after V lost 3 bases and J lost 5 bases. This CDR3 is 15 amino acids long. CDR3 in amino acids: CSASLTSGRADEQYF. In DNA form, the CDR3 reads TGCAGTGCTAGCCTGACTAGCGGGAGGGCCGACGAGCAGTACTTC.

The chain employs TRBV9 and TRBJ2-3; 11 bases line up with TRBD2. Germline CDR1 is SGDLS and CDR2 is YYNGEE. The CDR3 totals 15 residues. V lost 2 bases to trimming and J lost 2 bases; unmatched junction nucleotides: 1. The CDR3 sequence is CASSVSGRATDTQYF. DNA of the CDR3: TGTGCCAGCAGCGTTAGCGGGAGGGCCACAGATACGCAGTATTTT.

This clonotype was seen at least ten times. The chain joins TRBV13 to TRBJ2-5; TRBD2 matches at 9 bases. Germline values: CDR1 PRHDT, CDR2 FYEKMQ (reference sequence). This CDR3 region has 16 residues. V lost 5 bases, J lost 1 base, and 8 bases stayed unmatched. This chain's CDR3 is CASSPPGLATQETQYF. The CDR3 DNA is TGTGCCAGCAGCCCCCCCGGACTAGCGACCCAAGAGACCCAGTACTTC.

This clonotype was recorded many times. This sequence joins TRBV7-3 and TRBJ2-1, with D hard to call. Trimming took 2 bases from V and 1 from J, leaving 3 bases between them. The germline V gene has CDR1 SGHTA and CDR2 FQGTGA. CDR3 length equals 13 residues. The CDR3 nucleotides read TGTGCCAGCAGCTTAGATTCCTACAATGAGCAGTTCTTC. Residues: CASSLDSYNEQFF. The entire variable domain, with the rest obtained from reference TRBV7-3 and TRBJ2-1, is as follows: GAGVSQTPSNKVTEKGKYVELRCDPISGHTALYWYRQSLGQGPEFLIYFQGTGAADDSGLPNDRFFAVRPEGSVSTLKIQRTERGDSAVYLCASSLDSYNEQFFGPGTRLTVL.

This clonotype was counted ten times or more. The CDR3 loop reads CASNTPGGLAITQYF. CDR3 bases: TGTGCCAGCAACACACCTGGGGGACTAGCCATTACGCAGTATTTT. This chain connects TRBV28 to TRBJ2-3; 9 positions agree with TRBD2. J lost 8 bases, V lost 7 bases, and 13 bases had no gene match. The germline V gene has CDR1 MDHEN and CDR2 SYDVKM. The CDR3 consists of 15 residues.

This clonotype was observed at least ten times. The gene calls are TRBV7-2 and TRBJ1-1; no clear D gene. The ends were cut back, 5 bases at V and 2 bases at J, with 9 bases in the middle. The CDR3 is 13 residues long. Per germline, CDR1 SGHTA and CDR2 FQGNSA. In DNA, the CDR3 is TGTGCCAGCAGCCAAGGGTATAACACTGAAGCTTTCTTT. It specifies CASSQGYNTEAFF.

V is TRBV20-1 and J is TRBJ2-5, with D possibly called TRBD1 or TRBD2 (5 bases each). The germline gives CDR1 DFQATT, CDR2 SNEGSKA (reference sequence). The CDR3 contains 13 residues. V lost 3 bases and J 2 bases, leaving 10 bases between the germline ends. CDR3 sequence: CSARGRSQETQYF. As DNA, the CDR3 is TGCAGTGCTAGGGGACGGTCACAAGAGACCCAGTACTTC.

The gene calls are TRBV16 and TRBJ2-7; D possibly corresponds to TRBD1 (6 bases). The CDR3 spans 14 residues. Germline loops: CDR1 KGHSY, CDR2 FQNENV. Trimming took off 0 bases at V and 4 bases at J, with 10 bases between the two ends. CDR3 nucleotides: TGTGCCAGCAGCCAATCCGGACAGATTTACGAGCAGTACTTC. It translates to CASSQSGQIYEQYF.

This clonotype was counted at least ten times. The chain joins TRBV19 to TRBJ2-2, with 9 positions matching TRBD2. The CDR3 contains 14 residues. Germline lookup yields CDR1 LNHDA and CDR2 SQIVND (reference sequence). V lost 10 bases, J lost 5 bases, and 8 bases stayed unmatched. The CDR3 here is CATTGLASTGELFF. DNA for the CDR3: TGTGCCACCACCGGACTAGCGTCGACCGGGGAGCTGTTTTTT. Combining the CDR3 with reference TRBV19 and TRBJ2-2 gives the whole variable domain DGGITQSPKYLFRKEGQNVTLSCEQNLNHDAMYWYRQDPGQGLRLIYYSQIVNDFQKGDIAEGYSVSREKKESFPLTVTSAQKNPTAFYLCATTGLASTGELFFGEGSRLTVL.

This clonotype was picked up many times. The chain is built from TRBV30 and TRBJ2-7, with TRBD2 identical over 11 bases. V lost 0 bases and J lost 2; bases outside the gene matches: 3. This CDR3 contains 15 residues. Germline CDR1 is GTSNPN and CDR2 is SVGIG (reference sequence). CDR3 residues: CAWSVGTSGPYEQYF. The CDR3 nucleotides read TGTGCCTGGAGTGTAGGGACTAGCGGACCCTACGAGCAGTACTTC. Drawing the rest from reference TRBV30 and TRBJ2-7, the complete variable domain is SQTIHQWPATLVQPVGSPLSLECTVEGTSNPNLYWYRQAAGRGLQLLFYSVGIGQISSEVPQNLSASRPQDRQFILSSKKLLLSDSGFYLCAWSVGTSGPYEQYFGPGTRLTVT.

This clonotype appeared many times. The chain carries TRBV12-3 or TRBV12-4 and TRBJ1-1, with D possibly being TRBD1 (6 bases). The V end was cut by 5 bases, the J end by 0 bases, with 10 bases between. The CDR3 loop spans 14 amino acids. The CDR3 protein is CASSVTGLNTEAFF. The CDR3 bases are TGTGCCAGCAGTGTCACAGGGTTGAACACTGAAGCTTTCTTT.

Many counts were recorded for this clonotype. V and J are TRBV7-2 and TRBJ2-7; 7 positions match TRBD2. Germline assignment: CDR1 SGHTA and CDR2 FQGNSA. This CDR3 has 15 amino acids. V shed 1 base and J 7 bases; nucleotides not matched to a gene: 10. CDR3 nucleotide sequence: TGTGCCAGCAGCTTAGATCGGGAGGAGTGGTGGGAGCAGTACTTC. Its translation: CASSLDREEWWEQYF.

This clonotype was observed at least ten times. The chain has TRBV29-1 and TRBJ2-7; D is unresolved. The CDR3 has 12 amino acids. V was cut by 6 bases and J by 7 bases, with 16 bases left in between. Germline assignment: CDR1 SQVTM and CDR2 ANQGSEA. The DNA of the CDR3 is TGCAGCGTCCTGGATTTAGGGTGGGAGCAGTACTTC. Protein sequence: CSVLDLGWEQYF.

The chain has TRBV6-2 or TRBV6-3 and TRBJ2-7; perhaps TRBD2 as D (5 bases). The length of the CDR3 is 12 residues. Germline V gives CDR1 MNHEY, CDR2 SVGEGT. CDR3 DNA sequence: TGTGTCACCGAGGGCAGTATCTACGAGCAGTACTTC. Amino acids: CVTEGSIYEQYF.

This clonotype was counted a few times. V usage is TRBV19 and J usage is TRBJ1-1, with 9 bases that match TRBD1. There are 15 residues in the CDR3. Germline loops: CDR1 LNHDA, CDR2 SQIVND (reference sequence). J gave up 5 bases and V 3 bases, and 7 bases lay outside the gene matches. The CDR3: CASSISGQGRTEAFF. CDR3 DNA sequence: TGTGCCAGTAGTATCTCGGGACAGGGTCGGACTGAAGCTTTCTTT.